A selection of T cell receptor beta chains follows, all from one sample in a study of blood T cell repertoires in COVID-19. Profiled with immunoSEQ multiplex PCR; TCRdb holds only in-frame clones, not every one. The top ten hold about 8% of the sample, which has 150,000 to 200,000 clones, approximately 84% seen once. Sequenced: peripheral blood. The receptors originated from a man aged 35 to 55 who had recovered from COVID-19. The CDR3 runs from the conserved cysteine through the conserved F or W. Each record gives: clone size, V gene, J gene, D gene, CDR3 DNA, CDR3 protein. D genes are given only for firm matches. A row's size may be missing; if present it is once, few, many or a size class.

NA	TRBV6-1	TRBJ1-1	NA	TGTGCCAGCAGTGAAACAGGAGCCAACACTGAAGCTTTCTTT	CASSETGANTEAFF
NA	TRBV15	TRBJ2-1	TRBD1	TGTGCCACCAGCCCAAGACAGGGGATCTACAATGAGCAGTTCTTC	CATSPRQGIYNEQFF
NA	TRBV5-1	TRBJ1-2	NA	TGCGCCAGCAGCGGGCAGAACTATGGCTACACCTTC	CASSGQNYGYTF
NA	TRBV29-1	TRBJ2-1	TRBD2	TGCAGCGTTCGGGGGTCTAGCGGGAGGGGGTACAATGAGCAGTTCTTC	CSVRGSSGRGYNEQFF
NA	TRBV19	TRBJ2-7	NA	TGTGCCAGTAGTATGCAGGGATGGAGCTCCTACGAGCAGTACTTC	CASSMQGWSSYEQYF
NA	TRBV7-9	TRBJ2-1	TRBD1	TGTGCCAGCATCATAGGGACAGGGATTGTATACAATGAGCAGTTCTTC	CASIIGTGIVYNEQFF
NA	TRBV29-1	TRBJ1-1	NA	TGCAGCGTTGAAGATAGGGGGTTGTTCGTAGGCACTGAAGCTTTCTTT	CSVEDRGLFVGTEAFF
NA	TRBV2	TRBJ1-2	NA	TGTGCCAGCAGTGAAGACAGACCCTCCTATGGCTACACCTTC	CASSEDRPSYGYTF
NA	TRBV5-5	TRBJ1-2	NA	TGTGCCAGCAGCTTGGGGTCGGGATCGGACTATGGCTACACCTTC	CASSLGSGSDYGYTF
NA	TRBV10-3	TRBJ1-2	TRBD1	TGTGCCATCGGGACAGCAAATAATGGCTACACCTTC	CAIGTANNGYTF
few	TRBV5-6	TRBJ1-2	NA	TGTGCCAGCAGCTGGGGGACATTTGATGCTGGCTACACCTTC	CASSWGTFDAGYTF
NA	TRBV4-1	TRBJ1-1	TRBD1	TGCGCCAGCAGCCAAGAGCGAAGGGGCAGGGGGCTTACTGAAGCTTTCTTT	CASSQERRGRGLTEAFF
NA	TRBV7-9	TRBJ2-1	TRBD2	TGTGCCAGCAGCTCCGGGACTAGCGGGAGCGGTGAGCAGTTCTTC	CASSSGTSGSGEQFF
few	TRBV9	TRBJ1-2	NA	TGTGCCAGCAGCGTAGCGGGGGGCTCCAACTATGGCTACACCTTC	CASSVAGGSNYGYTF
NA	TRBV21-1	TRBJ1-3	NA	TGTGCCAGCAGCAAAGAATTCAAGGGGAAGGCAAGCTCTGGAAACACCATATATTTT	CASSKEFKGKASSGNTIYF
NA	TRBV7-2	TRBJ2-3	NA	TGTGCCAGCAGCTTGAGGCCTGCGGCTATCCTAGATACGCAGTATTTT	CASSLRPAAILDTQYF
NA	TRBV9	TRBJ2-1	TRBD2	TGTGCCAGCAGCTTACTAGCGGGAGGGCGAAATGAGCAGTTCTTC	CASSLLAGGRNEQFF
NA	TRBV3-1/TRBV3-2	TRBJ2-7	NA	TGTGCCAGCAGCCACGCCGGCAGGGGCCTGTACGAGCAGTACTTC	CASSHAGRGLYEQYF
few	TRBV3-1/TRBV3-2	TRBJ2-1	TRBD2	TGTGCCAGCAGCCAAGGTCTTAGCGGGAGAGGAGGGGAGCAGTTCTTC	CASSQGLSGRGGEQFF
NA	TRBV19	TRBJ2-7	TRBD1	TGTGCCAGTAGTATTTCAGGGGGCGGTTTAGACGAGCAGTACTTC	CASSISGGGLDEQYF
NA	TRBV4-1	TRBJ1-5	NA	TGCGCCAGCAGCCAAGACCCCAGAGGTCGACTCGGTAGCAATCAGCCCCAGCATTTT	CASSQDPRGRLGSNQPQHF
NA	TRBV19	TRBJ1-3	NA	TGTGCCAGTAGTCACAGGGCGACTTCGAACACCATATATTTT	CASSHRATSNTIYF
NA	TRBV18	TRBJ2-3	NA	TGTGCCAGCTCCCCATTCCTAGATACGCAGTATTTT	CASSPFLDTQYF
NA	TRBV6-5	TRBJ2-7	NA	TGTGCCAGCACCGTTAATCCGGGACAAAACTACGAGCAGTACTTC	CASTVNPGQNYEQYF
NA	TRBV5-4	TRBJ2-7	NA	TGTGCCAGCAGCTCCGGACAAGAACCCTACGAGCAGTACTTC	CASSSGQEPYEQYF
NA	TRBV5-5	TRBJ1-1	NA	TGTGCCAGCAGCTCCCTTGGCGGGAACACTGAAGCTTTCTTT	CASSSLGGNTEAFF
NA	TRBV27	TRBJ1-1	NA	TGTGCCAGCAGTTTAGGGGGACTAGGGGACACTGAAGCTTTCTTT	CASSLGGLGDTEAFF
NA	TRBV7-9	TRBJ1-6	TRBD1	TGTGCCAGCAGCTCCTACGGACAGGTCAACTCCTATAATTCACCCCTCCACTTT	CASSSYGQVNSYNSPLHF
NA	TRBV7-9	TRBJ1-2	TRBD1	TGTGCCAGCAGCTCCCCAGCCGGGACAGGGGAAGGTGGCTACACCTTC	CASSSPAGTGEGGYTF
NA	TRBV9	TRBJ2-3	NA	TGTGCCAGCAGCGCGACAGTATCGGATACGCAGTATTTT	CASSATVSDTQYF
NA	TRBV5-6	TRBJ2-2	TRBD1	TGTGCCAGCAGCCTGCAGACAGGGACCGGGGAGCTGTTTTTT	CASSLQTGTGELFF
NA	TRBV6-2/TRBV6-3	TRBJ2-1	TRBD2	TGTGCCAGCAGTTCAGCGGGGGATAATGAGCAGCTCTTC	CASSSAGDNEQLF
NA	TRBV18	TRBJ1-5	NA	TGTGCCAGCTCACCGTCAGGGGACGGGGCTGGGGGCCAGCCCCAGCATTTT	CASSPSGDGAGGQPQHF
NA	TRBV29-1	TRBJ2-4	NA	TGCAGCGGAGGGATGGGGGGACTGGGCAAAAACATTCAGTACTTC	CSGGMGGLGKNIQYF
NA	TRBV28	TRBJ1-4	NA	TGTGCCAGCAGTTCTGGGGGCCCCTATCCCAATGAAAAACTGTTTTTT	CASSSGGPYPNEKLFF
NA	TRBV7-9	TRBJ1-3	NA	TGTGCCAGCAGACCAGGGCCTGAAAACACCATATATTTT	CASRPGPENTIYF
many	TRBV9	TRBJ2-7	TRBD1	TGTGCCAGCAGCCACGGGACAGGGACCCACGAGCAGTACTTC	CASSHGTGTHEQYF
NA	TRBV7-2	TRBJ1-2	TRBD1	TGTGCCAGCAGCCGCGGGGGGACAGGGGCTAGGTTGGAGGGCTACACCTTC	CASSRGGTGARLEGYTF
NA	TRBV5-1	TRBJ2-5	NA	TGCGCCAGCAGCTTGGTAGGTGGGCTGAGGGCCCAAGAGACCCAGTACTTC	CASSLVGGLRAQETQYF
once	TRBV6-5	TRBJ1-5	TRBD1	TGTGCCAGCAGTCCCGAGGACAGGGGGAATCAGCCCCAGCATTTT	CASSPEDRGNQPQHF
NA	TRBV27	TRBJ2-7	TRBD1	TGTGCCAGCCGAACTACGGGACAGTCCTACGAGCAGTACTTC	CASRTTGQSYEQYF
once	TRBV4-3	TRBJ2-5	TRBD2	TGCGCCAGCAGCCCAAGGACTAGCGGGGGCCTACACCAAGAGACCCAGTACTTC	CASSPRTSGGLHQETQYF
NA	TRBV20-1	TRBJ1-1	NA	TGCAGTGCCCCACGGGAAACTGAAGCTTTCTTT	CSAPRETEAFF
NA	TRBV13	TRBJ1-2	TRBD1	TGTGCCAGCAGCCCCGGGACAGGGGGAAGGTCGATCTATGGCTACACCTTC	CASSPGTGGRSIYGYTF
NA	TRBV7-2	TRBJ2-1	NA	TGTGCCAGCAGCGCCCGCTCAGGAGGTGAGCAGTTCTTC	CASSARSGGEQFF
NA	TRBV5-6	TRBJ2-5	NA	TGTGCCAGCAGCTTGGCGGCGGCCACGGAGACCCAGTACTTC	CASSLAAATETQYF
NA	TRBV7-2	TRBJ2-5	TRBD2	TGTGCCAGCAGATCTCCGGGAGGAAGCCAAGAGACCCAGTACTTC	CASRSPGGSQETQYF